This section outlines one T cell receptor beta chain sequence together with its context. TCRdb's table, derived via immunoSEQ multiplex PCR, lists solely in-frame clones and lacks some. The sample consists of some 79,000 clones, more than 85% of them appearing once. This sample is part of a study of technical replicates of blood from a few donors. Germline loops: CDR1 LGHNA, CDR2 YSLEER. V gave up 0 bases and J gave up 4 bases, with 13 bases separating them. The CDR3 consists of 17 residues. Material for sequencing was T cells isolated from PBMCs. The clonotype originates from a human donor in good health. Some clones in this sample may be carry-over from other donors' samples. The J gene is TRBJ2-6, the V gene TRBV4-3, with D possibly TRBD1 on 6 matching bases. CDR3 DNA sequence: TGCGCCAGCAGCCAAGAGACAGGAATACTCGGGGCCAACGTCCTGACTTTC. Amino acid sequence: CASSQETGILGANVLTF.